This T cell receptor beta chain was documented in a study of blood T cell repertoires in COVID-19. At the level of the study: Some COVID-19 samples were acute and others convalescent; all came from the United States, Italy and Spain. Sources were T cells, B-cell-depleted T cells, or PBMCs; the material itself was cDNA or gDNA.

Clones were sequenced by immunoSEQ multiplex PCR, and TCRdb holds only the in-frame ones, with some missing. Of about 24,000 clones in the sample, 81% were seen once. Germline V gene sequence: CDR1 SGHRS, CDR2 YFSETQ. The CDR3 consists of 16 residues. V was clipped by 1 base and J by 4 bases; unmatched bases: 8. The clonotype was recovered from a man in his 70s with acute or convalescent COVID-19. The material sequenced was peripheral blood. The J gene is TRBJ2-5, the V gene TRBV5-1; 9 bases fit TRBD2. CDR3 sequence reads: CASSLYGGGAGETQYF. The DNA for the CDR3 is TGCGCCAGCAGCTTGTACGGCGGGGGGGCCGGAGAGACCCAGTACTTC.